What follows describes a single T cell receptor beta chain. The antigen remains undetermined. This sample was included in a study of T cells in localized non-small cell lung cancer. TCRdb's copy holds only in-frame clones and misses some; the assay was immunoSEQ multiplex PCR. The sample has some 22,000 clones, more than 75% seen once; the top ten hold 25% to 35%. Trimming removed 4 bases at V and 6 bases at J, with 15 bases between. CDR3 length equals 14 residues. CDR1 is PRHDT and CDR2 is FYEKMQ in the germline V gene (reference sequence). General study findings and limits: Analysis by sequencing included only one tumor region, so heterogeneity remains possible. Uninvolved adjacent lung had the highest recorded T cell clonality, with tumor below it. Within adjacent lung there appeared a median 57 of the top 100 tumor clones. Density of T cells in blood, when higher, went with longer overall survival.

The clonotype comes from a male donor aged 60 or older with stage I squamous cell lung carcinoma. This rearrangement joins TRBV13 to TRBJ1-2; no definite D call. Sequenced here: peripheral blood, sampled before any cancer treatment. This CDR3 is CASSSAGVRDGYTF. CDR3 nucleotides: TGTGCCAGCAGCTCCGCCGGGGTGAGGGATGGCTACACCTTC. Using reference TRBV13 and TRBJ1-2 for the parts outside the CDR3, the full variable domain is AAGVIQSPRHLIKEKRETATLKCYPIPRHDTVYWYQQGPGQDPQFLISFYEKMQSDKGSIPDRFSAQQFSDYHSELNMSSLELGDSALYFCASSSAGVRDGYTFGSGTRLTVV.